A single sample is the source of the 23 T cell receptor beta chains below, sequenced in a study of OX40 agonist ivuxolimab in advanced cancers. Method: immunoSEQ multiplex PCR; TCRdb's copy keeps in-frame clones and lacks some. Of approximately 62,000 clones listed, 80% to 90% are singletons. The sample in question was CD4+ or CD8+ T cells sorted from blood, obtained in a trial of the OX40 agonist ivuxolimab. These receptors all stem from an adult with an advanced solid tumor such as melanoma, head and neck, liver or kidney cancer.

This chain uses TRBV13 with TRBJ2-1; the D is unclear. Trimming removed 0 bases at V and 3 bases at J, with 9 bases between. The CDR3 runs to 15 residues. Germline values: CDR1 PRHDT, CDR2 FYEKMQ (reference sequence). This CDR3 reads CASSLGLYHYNEQFF. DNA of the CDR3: TGTGCCAGCAGCTTAGGCCTTTACCACTACAATGAGCAGTTCTTC.

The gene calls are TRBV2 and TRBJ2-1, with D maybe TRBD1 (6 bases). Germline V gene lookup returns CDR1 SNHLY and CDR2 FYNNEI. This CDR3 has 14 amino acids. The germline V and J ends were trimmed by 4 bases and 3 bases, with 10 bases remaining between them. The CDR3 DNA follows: TGTGCCAGCAGTGGTCGGACAGTCTACAATGAGCAGTTCTTC. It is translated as CASSGRTVYNEQFF.

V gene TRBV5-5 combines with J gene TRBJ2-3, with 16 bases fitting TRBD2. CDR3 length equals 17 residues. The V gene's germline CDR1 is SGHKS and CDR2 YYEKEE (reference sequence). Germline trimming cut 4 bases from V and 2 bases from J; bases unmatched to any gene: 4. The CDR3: CASSRGLAGGNTDTQYF. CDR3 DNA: TGTGCCAGCAGCCGGGGACTAGCGGGAGGGAACACAGATACGCAGTATTTT.

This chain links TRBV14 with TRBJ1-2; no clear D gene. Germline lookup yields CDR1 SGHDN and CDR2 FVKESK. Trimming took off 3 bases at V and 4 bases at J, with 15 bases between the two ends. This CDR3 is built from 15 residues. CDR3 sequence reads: CASSQPGEGSYGYTF. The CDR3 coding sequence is TGTGCCAGCAGCCAGCCGGGAGAAGGATCCTATGGCTACACCTTC.

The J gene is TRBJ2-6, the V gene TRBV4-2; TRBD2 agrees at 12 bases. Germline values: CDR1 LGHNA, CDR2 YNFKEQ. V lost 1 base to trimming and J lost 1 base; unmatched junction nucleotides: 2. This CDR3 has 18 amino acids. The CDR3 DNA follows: TGTGCCAGCAGCCAAGCTAGCGGGAGGGTATCTGGGGCCAACGTCCTGACTTTC. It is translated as CASSQASGRVSGANVLTF.

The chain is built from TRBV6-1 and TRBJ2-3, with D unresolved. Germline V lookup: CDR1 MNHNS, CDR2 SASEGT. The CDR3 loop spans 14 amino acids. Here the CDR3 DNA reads TGTGTCTCCCTCAGGCTTAAGCTATCAGATACGCAGTATTTT. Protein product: CVSLRLKLSDTQYF.

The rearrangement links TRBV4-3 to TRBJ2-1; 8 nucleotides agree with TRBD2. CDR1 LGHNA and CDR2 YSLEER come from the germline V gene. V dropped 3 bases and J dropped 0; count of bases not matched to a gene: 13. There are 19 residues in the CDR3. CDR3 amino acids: CASSHSPVLAESSYNEQFF. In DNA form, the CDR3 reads TGCGCCAGCAGCCATTCCCCGGTACTAGCGGAGAGCTCCTACAATGAGCAGTTCTTC.

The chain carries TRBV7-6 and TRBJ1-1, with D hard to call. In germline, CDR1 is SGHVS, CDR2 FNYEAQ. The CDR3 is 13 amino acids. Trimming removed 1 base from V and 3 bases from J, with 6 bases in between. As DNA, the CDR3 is TGTGCCAGCAGCTTAGTGGAGGACACTGAAGCTTTCTTT. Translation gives CASSLVEDTEAFF.

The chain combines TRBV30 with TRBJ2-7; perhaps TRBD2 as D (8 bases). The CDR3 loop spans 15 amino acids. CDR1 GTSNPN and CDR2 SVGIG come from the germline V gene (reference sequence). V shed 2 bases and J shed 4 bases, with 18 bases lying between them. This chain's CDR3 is CAWSSGVAGQYEQYV. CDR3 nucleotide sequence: TGTGCCTGGAGTTCCGGGGTAGCGGGACAGTACGAGCAGTACGTC.

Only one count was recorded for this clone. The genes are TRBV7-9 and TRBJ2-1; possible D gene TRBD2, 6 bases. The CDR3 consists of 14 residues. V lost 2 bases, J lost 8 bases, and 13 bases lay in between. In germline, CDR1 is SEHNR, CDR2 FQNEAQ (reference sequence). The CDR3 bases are TGTGCCAGCAGCTTACCGGGAGCAGTGGATGAGCAGTTCTTC. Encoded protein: CASSLPGAVDEQFF.

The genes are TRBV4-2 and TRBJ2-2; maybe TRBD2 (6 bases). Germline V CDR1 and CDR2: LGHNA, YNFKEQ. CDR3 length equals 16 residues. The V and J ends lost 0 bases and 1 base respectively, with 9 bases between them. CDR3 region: CASSQDGGGNTGELFF. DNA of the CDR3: TGTGCCAGCAGCCAAGATGGGGGAGGGAACACCGGGGAGCTGTTTTTT.

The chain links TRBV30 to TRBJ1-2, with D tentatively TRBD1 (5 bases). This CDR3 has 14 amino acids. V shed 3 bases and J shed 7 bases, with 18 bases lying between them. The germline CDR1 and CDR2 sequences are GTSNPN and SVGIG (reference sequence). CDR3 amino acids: CAWRGTPAESGYTF. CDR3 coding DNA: TGTGCCTGGAGGGGGACTCCGGCGGAATCTGGCTACACCTTC.

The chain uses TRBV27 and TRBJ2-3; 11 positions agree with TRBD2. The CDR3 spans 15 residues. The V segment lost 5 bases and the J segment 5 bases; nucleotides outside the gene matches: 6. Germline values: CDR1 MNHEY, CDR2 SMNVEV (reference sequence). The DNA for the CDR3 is TGTGCCAGCAGTCTAGCGGGAGGCCTCAGAGATACGCAGTATTTT. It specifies CASSLAGGLRDTQYF.

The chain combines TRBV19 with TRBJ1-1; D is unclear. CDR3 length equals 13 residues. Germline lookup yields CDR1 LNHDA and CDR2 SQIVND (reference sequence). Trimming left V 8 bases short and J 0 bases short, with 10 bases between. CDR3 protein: CASAVGMNTEAFF. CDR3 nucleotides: TGTGCCAGTGCGGTGGGCATGAACACTGAAGCTTTCTTT.

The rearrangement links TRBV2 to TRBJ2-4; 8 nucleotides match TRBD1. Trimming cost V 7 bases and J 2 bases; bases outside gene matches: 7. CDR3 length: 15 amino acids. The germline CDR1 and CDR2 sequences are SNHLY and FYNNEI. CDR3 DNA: TGTGCCAGCATAGGGGACAGGACAACCAAAAACATTCAGTACTTC. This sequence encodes CASIGDRTTKNIQYF.

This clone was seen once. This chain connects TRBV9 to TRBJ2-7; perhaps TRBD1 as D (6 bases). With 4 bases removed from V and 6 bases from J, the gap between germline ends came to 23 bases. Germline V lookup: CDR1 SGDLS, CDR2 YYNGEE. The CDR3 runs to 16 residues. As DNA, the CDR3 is TGTGCCAGCAGCTCGTCAGGGGCCCTAGACTTCTCCGAGCAGTACTTC. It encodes CASSSSGALDFSEQYF.

The CDR3 sequence: CASSAGLAGAGDEQFF. CDR3 coding DNA: TGTGCCAGCAGTGCGGGACTAGCGGGAGCTGGGGATGAGCAGTTCTTC. The rearrangement links TRBV27 to TRBJ2-1; TRBD2 aligns across 14 bases. Germline lookup yields CDR1 MNHEY and CDR2 SMNVEV (reference sequence). J gave up 8 bases and V 5 bases, and 8 bases lay outside the gene matches. The CDR3 spans 16 residues.

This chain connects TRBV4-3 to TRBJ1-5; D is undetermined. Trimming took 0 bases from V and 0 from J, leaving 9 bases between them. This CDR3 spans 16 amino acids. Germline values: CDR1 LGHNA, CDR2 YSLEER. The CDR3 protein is CASSQDWRVSNQPQHF. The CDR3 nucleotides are TGCGCCAGCAGCCAAGATTGGAGAGTTAGCAATCAGCCCCAGCATTTT.

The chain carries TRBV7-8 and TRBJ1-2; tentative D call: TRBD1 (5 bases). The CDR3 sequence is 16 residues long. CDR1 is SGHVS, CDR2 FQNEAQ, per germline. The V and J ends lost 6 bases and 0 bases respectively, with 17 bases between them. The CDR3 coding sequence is TGTGCCAGCAGTCATAAGCAGGGCAGGTCTAACTATGGCTACACCTTC. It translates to CASSHKQGRSNYGYTF.

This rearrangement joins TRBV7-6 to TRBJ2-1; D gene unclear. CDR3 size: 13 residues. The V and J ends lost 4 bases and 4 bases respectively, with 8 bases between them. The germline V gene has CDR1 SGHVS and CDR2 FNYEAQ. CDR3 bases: TGTGCCAGCAGCTCCGACGGATACAATGAGCAGTTCTTC. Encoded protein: CASSSDGYNEQFF.

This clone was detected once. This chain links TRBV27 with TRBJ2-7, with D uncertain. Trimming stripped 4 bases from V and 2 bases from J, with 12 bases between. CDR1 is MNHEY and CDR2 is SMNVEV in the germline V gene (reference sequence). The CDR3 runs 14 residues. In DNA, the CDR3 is TGTGCCAGCAGTTCCCTGGCGGACCCCTACGAGCAGTACGTC. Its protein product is CASSSLADPYEQYV.

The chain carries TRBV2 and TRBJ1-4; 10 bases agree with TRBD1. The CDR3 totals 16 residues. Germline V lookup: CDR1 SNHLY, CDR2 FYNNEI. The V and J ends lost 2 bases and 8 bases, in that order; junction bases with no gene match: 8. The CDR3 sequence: CASSEISTGGREKLFF. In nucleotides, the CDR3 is TGTGCCAGCAGTGAAATTTCGACAGGGGGCCGGGAAAAACTGTTTTTT.

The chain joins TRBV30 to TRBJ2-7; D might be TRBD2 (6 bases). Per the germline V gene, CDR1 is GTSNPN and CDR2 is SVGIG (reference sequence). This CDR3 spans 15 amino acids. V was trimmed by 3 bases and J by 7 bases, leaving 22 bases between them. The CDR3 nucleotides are TGTGCCTGGAGGGTAGCGTTCGGAGGGGCTTGGGAGCAGTACTTC. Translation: CAWRVAFGGAWEQYF.